This TCR beta chain was identified during a study of OX40 agonist ivuxolimab in advanced cancers. Findings of the study overall: CD4+ and CD8+ blood T cells expanded clonally by week 6 at 0.1 to 3.0 mg/kg.

The germline gives CDR1 MDHEN, CDR2 SYDVKM. Trimming pared 6 bases from V and 12 bases from J, leaving 23 bases between. This CDR3 is 14 amino acids long. Sequencing used immunoSEQ multiplex PCR; TCRdb keeps in-frame clones, though not all of them. This sample yields roughly 95,000 clones, of which 80% to 90% are seen a single time; less than 2% belongs to the top ten. As regards this clone: Its antigen is as yet unknown.

The chain carries TRBV28 and TRBJ1-2, with TRBD1 as a possible D gene (5 bases). The receptor was isolated from an adult with an advanced solid tumor such as melanoma, head and neck, liver or kidney cancer. Sequences were derived from CD4+ or CD8+ T cells sorted from blood, sampled in a trial of the OX40 agonist ivuxolimab. The CDR3 protein is CASSFGGAGRSDTF. DNA for the CDR3: TGTGCCAGCAGCTTCGGCGGGGCAGGCCGGTCGGACACCTTC.